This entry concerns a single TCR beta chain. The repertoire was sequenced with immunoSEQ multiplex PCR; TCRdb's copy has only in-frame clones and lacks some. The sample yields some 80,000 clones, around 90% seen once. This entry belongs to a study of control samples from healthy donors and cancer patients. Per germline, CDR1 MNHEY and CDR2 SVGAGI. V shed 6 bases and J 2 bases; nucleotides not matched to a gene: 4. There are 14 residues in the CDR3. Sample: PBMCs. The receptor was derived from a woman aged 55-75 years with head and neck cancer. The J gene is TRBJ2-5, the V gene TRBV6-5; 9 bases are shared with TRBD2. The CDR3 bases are TGTGCCAGCAGCGAGAGCGGGAGGCAAGAGACCCAGTACTTC. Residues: CASSESGRQETQYF.